These T cell receptor beta chains were read from a single sample in a study of blood T cell repertoires in COVID-19. Clones were sequenced by immunoSEQ multiplex PCR, and TCRdb holds only the in-frame ones, with some missing. This table has 60,000 to 70,000 clones, 65% to 90% appearing once. The source material was peripheral blood. These TCRs come from a woman aged 55-75 years with acute or convalescent COVID-19. Each CDR3 is given with its conserved first and last residue. D genes are given only for firm matches. Clone size appears in some rows only: once, few, many, or a class for an expanded clone.

D gene	V gene	clone size	J gene	CDR3 protein	CDR3 DNA
.	TRBV7-6	.	TRBJ1-4	CASSSKQGDEKLFF	TGTGCCAGCAGCTCAAAACAGGGTGACGAAAAACTGTTTTTT
.	TRBV11-2	.	TRBJ1-4	CASSLVKREKLFF	TGTGCCAGCAGCTTAGTCAAGCGTGAAAAACTGTTTTTT
.	TRBV24-1	.	TRBJ1-5	CATSDSNQPQHF	TGTGCCACCAGTGATTCTAATCAGCCCCAGCATTTT
.	TRBV24-1	.	TRBJ1-1	CATSDSSRTEAFF	TGTGCCACCAGTGATTCCTCGCGCACTGAAGCTTTCTTT
.	TRBV2	.	TRBJ2-7	CASSGRAGARNEQYF	TGTGCCAGCAGTGGTCGCGCAGGGGCTCGGAACGAGCAGTACTTC
.	TRBV29-1	.	TRBJ1-4	CSVEDPGLNEKLFF	TGCAGCGTTGAAGATCCGGGATTAAATGAAAAACTGTTTTTT
TRBD1	TRBV27	.	TRBJ1-6	CASSSRQGRDYNSPLHF	TGTGCCAGCAGTTCCAGACAGGGGAGGGATTATAATTCACCCCTCCACTTT
.	TRBV5-1	.	TRBJ1-3	CASSMGSSGNTIYF	TGCGCCAGCAGTATGGGGAGCTCTGGAAACACCATATATTTT
TRBD2	TRBV24-1	.	TRBJ2-3	CATSDRPPSGGASDTQYF	TGTGCCACCAGTGACCGCCCCCCTAGCGGGGGGGCCTCAGATACGCAGTATTTT
TRBD1	TRBV7-2	once	TRBJ1-1	CASSLGQMNTEAFF	TGTGCCAGCAGCTTGGGACAGATGAACACTGAAGCTTTCTTT
.	TRBV29-1	.	TRBJ2-1	CSVEEASRGSYNEQFF	TGCAGCGTTGAAGAAGCCTCTAGAGGCTCCTACAATGAGCAGTTCTTC
.	TRBV15	.	TRBJ1-4	CATSRGDFQGRYEKLFF	TGTGCCACCAGCAGGGGCGATTTCCAGGGTCGGTATGAAAAACTGTTTTTT
TRBD2	TRBV10-2	few	TRBJ2-5	CASGLAGQETQYF	TGCGCCAGCGGGTTAGCGGGACAAGAGACCCAGTACTTC
TRBD1	TRBV5-1	.	TRBJ1-2	CASSYDRGGYTF	TGCGCCAGCAGCTATGACAGGGGGGGCTACACCTTC
.	TRBV6-1	.	TRBJ2-5	CASSEGLSGQETQYF	TGTGCCAGCAGTGAAGGGCTTAGCGGCCAAGAGACCCAGTACTTC
.	TRBV7-8	few	TRBJ1-5	CASSPPAGGNQPQHF	TGTGCCAGCAGCCCCCCCGCCGGGGGCAATCAGCCCCAGCATTTT
TRBD1	TRBV4-1	.	TRBJ1-5	CASSQGTQGAQPQHF	TGCGCCAGCAGCCAAGGTACTCAGGGGGCTCAGCCCCAGCATTTT
TRBD1	TRBV7-3	.	TRBJ2-5	CASSRDRGETQYF	TGTGCCAGCAGCCGTGACAGGGGAGAGACCCAGTACTTC
.	TRBV30	.	TRBJ2-2	CACQGGGGTGELFF	TGTGCCTGCCAAGGGGGGGGAGGCACCGGGGAGCTGTTTTTT
TRBD2	TRBV6-1	.	TRBJ2-1	CASSEISGGQGFF	TGTGCCAGCAGTGAGATTTCGGGAGGCCAGGGGTTCTTC
.	TRBV5-5	.	TRBJ1-5	CASRPGLSNQPQHF	TGTGCCAGCAGACCGGGACTTAGCAATCAGCCCCAGCATTTT
.	TRBV28	.	TRBJ1-5	CASTTLGSNQPQHF	TGTGCCAGCACCACACTCGGGAGCAATCAGCCCCAGCATTTT
.	TRBV28	.	TRBJ1-3	CASSPWAVQRSGNTIYF	TGTGCCAGCAGCCCGTGGGCCGTACAACGCTCTGGAAACACCATATATTTT
.	TRBV10-3	few	TRBJ1-1	CAITRGLNTEAFF	TGTGCCATCACTCGGGGATTGAACACTGAAGCTTTCTTT
TRBD1	TRBV30	once	TRBJ1-6	CAYLQGAQNSPLHF	TGTGCCTATCTTCAGGGGGCGCAAAATTCACCCCTCCACTTT
.	TRBV10-3	once	TRBJ2-1	CAIGERNEQFF	TGTGCCATCGGGGAGCGCAATGAGCAGTTCTTC
.	TRBV12-2	.	TRBJ1-1	CASRSWTGGFSTEAFF	TGTGCAAGTCGCTCTTGGACAGGGGGGTTTAGCACTGAAGCTTTCTTT
.	TRBV19	.	TRBJ2-6	CASRPGTSRGSGANVLTF	TGTGCCAGTCGACCCGGGACCTCCAGGGGTTCTGGGGCCAACGTCCTGACTTTC
.	TRBV6-5	.	TRBJ2-7	CASSVDQGRIYEQYF	TGTGCCAGCAGCGTCGACCAAGGGAGAATATACGAGCAGTACTTC
.	TRBV28	.	TRBJ2-1	CASSLQGNLDGYKQFF	TGTGCCAGCAGTTTGCAGGGCAATCTCGATGGCTATAAGCAGTTCTTC
.	TRBV5-1	.	TRBJ2-3	CASSLAGDTDTQYF	TGCGCCAGCAGCTTGGCAGGGGACACAGATACGCAGTATTTT
TRBD2	TRBV18	once	TRBJ2-4	CASSGSSGIAKNIQYF	TGTGCCAGCTCAGGTTCTAGCGGAATAGCCAAAAACATTCAGTACTTC
TRBD1	TRBV29-1	.	TRBJ1-1	CSVVNTGGYTEAFF	TGCAGCGTTGTGAATACAGGGGGCTACACTGAAGCTTTCTTT
.	TRBV28	.	TRBJ2-3	CASSLLGATTDTQYF	TGTGCCAGCAGTTTATTGGGGGCGACGACAGATACGCAGTATTTT
TRBD1	TRBV19	.	TRBJ2-7	CATVVGGQGNEQYF	TGTGCCACCGTAGTAGGGGGCCAGGGTAACGAGCAGTACTTC
TRBD2	TRBV28	.	TRBJ2-1	CASSLSGGSSYNEQFF	TGTGCCAGCAGTTTATCGGGGGGGAGCTCCTACAATGAGCAGTTCTTC
.	TRBV12-3/TRBV12-4	.	TRBJ1-4	CASWGPLGEKLFF	TGTGCCAGCTGGGGGCCGCTAGGTGAAAAACTGTTTTTT
TRBD2	TRBV7-8	.	TRBJ2-7	CASSSQGSGRFYEQYF	TGTGCCAGCAGCTCTCAGGGTAGCGGGAGGTTCTACGAGCAGTACTTC
.	TRBV6-6	many	TRBJ1-1	CASSVQGFEAFF	TGTGCCAGCAGCGTCCAGGGTTTTGAAGCTTTCTTT
TRBD1	TRBV5-1	few	TRBJ1-1	CASSSDRGREAFF	TGCGCCAGCAGCTCGGACAGGGGCCGCGAAGCTTTCTTT
.	TRBV6-5	.	TRBJ1-4	CASSPLSTGNEKLFF	TGTGCCAGCAGTCCCTTAAGTACGGGTAATGAAAAACTGTTTTTT
TRBD2	TRBV20-1	.	TRBJ2-3	CSASLTSGGARITDTQYF	TGCAGTGCTAGTTTGACTAGCGGGGGGGCAAGGATTACAGATACGCAGTATTTT
TRBD1	TRBV18	.	TRBJ1-1	CASLRQGVRNTEAFF	TGTGCCAGCCTCCGACAGGGGGTCAGGAACACTGAAGCTTTCTTT
TRBD2	TRBV20-1	.	TRBJ2-1	CSASKASGKTEQFF	TGCAGTGCTAGTAAGGCTAGCGGGAAGACTGAGCAGTTCTTC
TRBD1	TRBV19	few	TRBJ2-3	CASSMPGGSGTDTQYF	TGTGCCAGTAGTATGCCAGGGGGCTCGGGGACAGATACGCAGTATTTT